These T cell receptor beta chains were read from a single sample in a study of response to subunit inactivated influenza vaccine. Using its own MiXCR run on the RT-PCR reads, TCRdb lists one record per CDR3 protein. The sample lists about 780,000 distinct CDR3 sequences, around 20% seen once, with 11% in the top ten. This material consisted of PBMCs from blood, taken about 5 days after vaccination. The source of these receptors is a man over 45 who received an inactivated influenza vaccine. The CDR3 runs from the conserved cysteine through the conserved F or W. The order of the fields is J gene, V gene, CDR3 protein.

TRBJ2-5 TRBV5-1 CASRLSPQETQYF
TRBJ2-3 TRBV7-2 CASRRGLATSTDTQYF
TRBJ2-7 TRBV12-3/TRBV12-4 CASSFGDRGYEQYF
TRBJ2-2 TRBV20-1 CSARETSGGVGTGELFF
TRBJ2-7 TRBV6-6 CASLGPIASEQYF
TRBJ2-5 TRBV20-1 CSALGSGGVKGETQYF
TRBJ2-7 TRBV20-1 CSAPSATSGRAYEQYF
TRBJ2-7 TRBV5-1 CASSEGSVTSGEQYF
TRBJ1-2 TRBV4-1 CASSQDTARWDYGYTF
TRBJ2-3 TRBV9 CASSGLQGTDTQYF
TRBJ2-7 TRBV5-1 CASSYRGRSYEQYF
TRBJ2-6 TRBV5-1 CASSPEFSGANVLTF
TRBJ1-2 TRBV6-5 CASSYSAGLGGYTF
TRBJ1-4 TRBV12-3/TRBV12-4 CASSMRTGVYEKLFF
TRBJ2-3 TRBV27 CASSTQLSTYTDTQYF
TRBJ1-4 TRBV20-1 CSAILGTNNEKLFF
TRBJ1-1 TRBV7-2 CASSPAGGYRNTEAFF
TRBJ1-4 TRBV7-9 CASSLRFGQTDEKLFF